The next 9 T cell receptor beta chains were all read from a single sample in a study of molecular identifiers for immune sequencing clone quantification. TCRdb redid the calling of the PCR reads with MiXCR, one entry per CDR3 protein. The data contain around 480,000 distinct CDR3 sequences, over 20% of them seen just once; the ten biggest clones take up about 0.84%. The sequenced sample was naive CD8+ T cells from blood, with Jurkat cell RNA spiked in. Regarding subset: FACS-sorted CD8+CD4-CCR7+CD45RA+ naive T cells. The receptors here all came from a human donor in good health. Some libraries in this study had Jurkat cell RNA spiked in.

At least ten counts were recorded for this clonotype. The chain employs TRBV6-1 and TRBJ2-3; 7 bases match TRBD2. The germline gives CDR1 MNHNS, CDR2 SASEGT. Germline trimming cut 2 bases from V and 6 bases from J; bases unmatched to any gene: 8. The CDR3 spans 15 residues. CDR3 region: CASSERGLPGDTQYF. CDR3 nucleotide sequence: TGTGCCAGCAGTGAAAGGGGACTACCAGGGGATACGCAGTATTTT.

Many counts were recorded for this clonotype. The chain joins TRBV12-3 or TRBV12-4 to TRBJ2-5, with D hard to call. The CDR3 is 12 amino acids. The V and J ends lost 5 bases and 3 bases respectively, with 7 bases between them. CDR3 in DNA: TGTGCCAGCAGTCCACCGGAAGAGACCCAGTACTTC. It translates to CASSPPEETQYF.

In its sample, this clonotype was seen a few times. This rearrangement joins TRBV7-9 to TRBJ1-1, with D possibly matching TRBD1 (5 bases). CDR1 SEHNR and CDR2 FQNEAQ come from the germline V gene (reference sequence). The CDR3 loop spans 13 amino acids. Trimming removed 11 bases from V and 5 bases from J, with 18 bases in between. Written as DNA, the CDR3 is TGTGCCCTGGGCGGGACTGGGTTAACTGAAGCTTTCTTT. It codes for CALGGTGLTEAFF. The full variable domain, rest sourced from reference TRBV7-9 and TRBJ1-1, is DTGVSQNPRHKITKRGQNVTFRCDPISEHNRLYWYRQTLGQGPEFLTYFQNEAQLEKSRLLSDRFSAERPKGSFSTLEIQRTEQGDSAMYLCALGGTGLTEAFFGQGTRLTVV.

This clonotype was seen at least ten times. The J gene is TRBJ2-3, the V gene TRBV7-3; D is undetermined. This CDR3 is 15 amino acids long. From germline, CDR1 is SGHTA and CDR2 FQGTGA. Trimming pared 5 bases from V and 0 bases from J, leaving 12 bases between. CDR3 sequence reads: CASSLGQTSTDTQYF. The CDR3 DNA reads as TGTGCCAGCAGCCTCGGCCAGACTAGCACAGATACGCAGTATTTT.

V and J are TRBV20-1 and TRBJ2-3; TRBD1 is a possible D gene (6 bases). The germline V gene has CDR1 DFQATT and CDR2 SNEGSKA (reference sequence). CDR3 size: 15 residues. Trimming took off 6 bases at V and 2 bases at J, with 18 bases between the two ends. CDR3 amino acids: CSAFEDRDITDTQYF. The CDR3, as DNA: TGCAGTGCATTTGAGGACAGAGATATCACAGATACGCAGTATTTT.

This clonotype was observed many times. The rearrangement links TRBV4-3 to TRBJ1-1, with 8 bases fitting TRBD1. The CDR3 is 18 amino acids. The germline V gene has CDR1 LGHNA and CDR2 YSLEER. Losses at the gene ends were 0 bases for V and 5 bases for J; bases not matched to a gene: 14. The CDR3 DNA reads TGCGCCAGCAGCCAAGATCTTGCGGCAGGGGGCCCGGTGACTGAAGCTTTCTTT. It encodes CASSQDLAAGGPVTEAFF.

This sequence joins TRBV28 and TRBJ2-1, with 11 bases lining up with TRBD2. V lost 7 bases to trimming and J lost 9 bases; unmatched junction nucleotides: 20. The CDR3 consists of 18 residues. CDR1 and CDR2 (germline): MDHEN, SYDVKM. CDR3 region: CASTTTPPTSGKASEQFF. The CDR3 DNA sequence: TGTGCCAGCACCACCACCCCCCCGACTAGCGGGAAGGCGAGTGAGCAGTTCTTC.

This clonotype has just a few counts. The conserved closing phenylalanine or tryptophan is absent in this CDR3, likely reflecting a read error. The chain carries TRBV4-2 and TRBJ2-3; TRBD2 matches 7 bases. Germline V CDR1 and CDR2: LGHNA, YNFKEQ. The CDR3 loop spans 16 amino acids. DNA for the CDR3: TGCGCCAGCAGCCAAGATTGGCTAGCGGTCACAGATACGCAGTATTCT. This codes for CASSQDWLAVTDTQYS.

As to this clonotype: Possible read error: a much larger clone is one base away. J is TRBJ2-7 and V is TRBV6-1; unclear D gene. CDR3 length equals 15 residues. Germline V gives CDR1 MNHNS, CDR2 SASEGT. The ends were cut back, 3 bases at V and 3 bases at J, with 15 bases in the middle. The chain's CDR3 is CASSDPRNFGYEQYF. CDR3 DNA: TGTGCCAGCAGTGATCCCAGGAATTTCGGCTACGAGCAGTACTTC.